These 32 T cell receptor beta chains were sequenced from one sample in a study of CD8 T cells in Susac syndrome. Random hexamers were used to reverse transcribe an amount of about 0.5 to 1 ug RNA. MiXCR was run by TCRdb on the immunoSEQ multiplex PCR reads, yielding one entry per CDR3 protein. The profile shows 170,000 or so distinct CDR3 sequences, 85% to 95% of them singletons. Sequenced: CD4+ T cells from PBMCs. Receptors were obtained from a human donor with Susac syndrome.

This clonotype appeared a single time. The V call is TRBV20-1, the J call TRBJ2-1; 10 bases match TRBD2. From germline, CDR1 is DFQATT and CDR2 SNEGSKA (reference sequence). The CDR3 extends over 15 amino acids. Trimming removed 3 bases from V and 4 bases from J; junction bases left unmatched: 6. The chain's CDR3 is CSASRSGGAYNEQFF. CDR3 DNA: TGCAGTGCTAGTCGAAGCGGGGGGGCATACAATGAGCAGTTCTTC.

The chain links TRBV29-1 to TRBJ2-1, with 8 positions matching TRBD1. The germline CDR1 and CDR2 sequences are SQVTM and ANQGSEA. CDR3 length: 14 amino acids. V was clipped by 6 bases and J by 1 base; unmatched bases: 5. The CDR3 nucleotides read TGCAGCGTCGACAGGGGTTTATCCTACAATGAGCAGTTCTTC. Translated: CSVDRGLSYNEQFF.

The rearrangement uses TRBV4-2 and TRBJ2-3; D may be TRBD2 (6 bases). The germline gives CDR1 LGHNA, CDR2 YNFKEQ. This CDR3 spans 15 amino acids. V dropped 0 bases and J dropped 1 base, with 8 bases sitting between them. CDR3 nucleotides: TGTGCCAGCAGCCAAGAGGGGGGAGGCACAGATACGCAGTATTTT. It is translated as CASSQEGGGTDTQYF.

V and J are TRBV29-1 and TRBJ1-1; 8 bases match TRBD1. Germline trimming cut 4 bases from V and 2 bases from J; bases unmatched to any gene: 3. The CDR3 consists of 13 residues. Germline-derived CDR1 and CDR2 are SQVTM and ANQGSEA. The CDR3 coding sequence is TGCAGCGTTGGGACAGGGCTAAACACTGAAGCTTTCTTT. Translated, it gives CSVGTGLNTEAFF.

The chain carries TRBV20-1 and TRBJ2-7, with 7 bases aligning to TRBD1. CDR3 size: 16 residues. Germline V CDR1 and CDR2: DFQATT, SNEGSKA (reference sequence). V shed 4 bases and J 2 bases; nucleotides not matched to a gene: 14. The CDR3 protein is CSATAPGTEYTYEQYF. The CDR3 DNA follows: TGCAGTGCTACGGCACCCGGGACAGAGTATACCTACGAGCAGTACTTC.

This clonotype has a single count. V is TRBV29-1 and J is TRBJ2-6; 8 nucleotides match TRBD1. V lost 6 bases, J lost 1 base, and 5 bases stayed unmatched. The V gene's germline CDR1 is SQVTM and CDR2 ANQGSEA. CDR3 length equals 15 residues. CDR3 amino acids: CSVGTGGSGANVLTF. The CDR3 nucleotides are TGCAGCGTCGGGACAGGAGGGTCTGGGGCCAACGTCCTGACTTTC.

This sequence joins TRBV27 and TRBJ2-7, with TRBD2 matching over 9 bases. The CDR3 has 19 amino acids. After removal of 4 bases from V and 3 bases from J, the junction contained 19 bases not matched to a gene. Germline loops: CDR1 MNHEY, CDR2 SMNVEV (reference sequence). CDR3 sequence (DNA): TGTGCCAGCAGTTCAGCGGGGGGCTCCACCCACCACAACCTCTACGAGCAGTACTTC. It translates to CASSSAGGSTHHNLYEQYF.

The rearrangement joins TRBV5-4 to TRBJ2-3, with a weak D call TRBD1 (5 bases). The germline gives CDR1 SGHNT, CDR2 YYREEE (reference sequence). V dropped 3 bases and J dropped 2 bases, with 10 bases sitting between them. There are 14 residues in the CDR3. The CDR3 loop reads CASSSSTDTDTQYF. The CDR3 DNA follows: TGTGCCAGCAGCTCATCGACAGACACAGATACGCAGTATTTT.

This rearrangement joins TRBV5-1 to TRBJ2-3; D gene unclear. This CDR3 is 16 amino acids long. CDR1 is SGHRS and CDR2 is YFSETQ in the germline V gene. Trimming took 0 bases from V and 2 from J, leaving 13 bases between them. CDR3 amino acids: CASSLARDTYTDTQYF. The CDR3 DNA sequence: TGCGCCAGCAGCTTGGCTCGAGACACCTACACAGATACGCAGTATTTT.

The V and J genes are TRBV20-1 and TRBJ2-5; 7 positions agree with TRBD2. Germline V gene data show CDR1 as DFQATT and CDR2 as SNEGSKA (reference sequence). This CDR3 is 18 amino acids long. Losses at the gene ends were 0 bases for V and 5 bases for J; bases not matched to a gene: 18. The DNA for the CDR3 is TGCAGTGCTAGAGAAAGTAGGCTAGCGGCAAAAAGGCGGGAGACCCAGTACTTC. This gives the protein CSARESRLAAKRRETQYF.

The CDR3 DNA follows: TGTGCCAGCAGCAAACGACCGGGACAGGGGCCATCAACTAATGAAAAACTGTTTTTT. Amino acids: CASSKRPGQGPSTNEKLFF. The chain is built from TRBV3-1 and TRBJ1-4; 10 nucleotides agree with TRBD1. Germline values: CDR1 LGHDT, CDR2 YNNKEL (reference sequence). The CDR3 is 19 amino acids. Trimming cost V 5 bases and J 0 bases; bases outside gene matches: 12.

This sequence joins TRBV2 and TRBJ1-1, with D hard to call. The germline CDR1 and CDR2 sequences are SNHLY and FYNNEI. The CDR3 has 13 residues. V was clipped by 8 bases and J by 1 base, with 11 bases between them. This chain's CDR3 is CASHVGTNTEAFF. In DNA, the CDR3 is TGTGCCAGCCACGTGGGCACGAACACTGAAGCTTTCTTT. Together with reference TRBV2 and TRBJ1-1, the CDR3 gives the full variable domain: EPEVTQTPSHQVTQMGQEVILRCVPISNHLYFYWYRQILGQKVEFLVSFYNNEISEKSEIFDDQFSVERPDGSNFTLKIRSTKLEDSAMYFCASHVGTNTEAFFGQGTRLTVV.

V and J are TRBV27 and TRBJ1-2; 7 bases line up with TRBD1. The CDR3 is 15 residues long. Per germline, CDR1 MNHEY and CDR2 SMNVEV (reference sequence). The junction had 7 bases not matched to a gene; V was cut back by 2 bases and J by 4 bases. The CDR3 DNA reads TGTGCCAGCAGTTTAATGGCGGGACAGAGCTATGGCTACACCTTC. Translating it yields CASSLMAGQSYGYTF.

This chain uses TRBV29-1 with TRBJ2-7; 9 bases fit TRBD1. CDR1 is SQVTM and CDR2 is ANQGSEA in the germline V gene. The CDR3 totals 15 residues. J gave up 6 bases and V 0 bases, and 9 bases lay outside the gene matches. The CDR3 bases are TGCAGCGTTGAAGACCCTTGGGACAGGGCGGGCGAGCAGTACTTC. It translates to CSVEDPWDRAGEQYF.

This sequence joins TRBV27 and TRBJ1-6; 8 positions match TRBD1. Germline-derived CDR1 and CDR2 are MNHEY and SMNVEV (reference sequence). The CDR3 length is 16 residues. Unmatched junction bases numbered 12, after V lost 7 bases and J lost 7 bases. The DNA for the CDR3 is TGTGCCAGCAAGCCGGACAGGGCGTCTCCGAATTCACCCCTCCACTTT. This codes for CASKPDRASPNSPLHF.

The CDR3 spells CASSPQGGNEQFF. CDR3 coding DNA: TGCGCCAGCTCCCCGCAGGGGGGCAACGAGCAGTTCTTC. The V and J genes are TRBV10-2 and TRBJ2-1; D is perhaps TRBD1 (7 bases). The CDR3 totals 13 residues. The germline V gene has CDR1 WSHSY and CDR2 SAAADI. Trimming left V 8 bases short and J 10 bases short, with 18 bases between.

The rearrangement links TRBV5-4 to TRBJ2-7; weak D call: TRBD2 (6 bases). This CDR3 has 13 residues. CDR1 and CDR2 from the germline V gene are SGHNT and YYREEE (reference sequence). V lost 4 bases and J 2 bases, leaving 10 bases between the germline ends. Here the CDR3 reads CASSRGTAYEQYF. DNA of the CDR3: TGTGCCAGCAGCCGGGGGACCGCCTACGAGCAGTACTTC.

J is TRBJ2-3 and V is TRBV5-1, with 12 bases aligning to TRBD2. Germline assignment: CDR1 SGHRS and CDR2 YFSETQ. The CDR3 has 16 residues. V dropped 1 base and J dropped 5; count of bases not matched to a gene: 5. CDR3 in DNA: TGCGCCAGCAGCTTGACTAGCGGGGGGTCAATAGATACGCAGTATTTT. Its translation is CASSLTSGGSIDTQYF.

V usage is TRBV4-1 and J usage is TRBJ1-5; D gene unclear. The length of the CDR3 is 13 residues. The germline CDR1 and CDR2 sequences are MGHRA and YSYEKL. V was trimmed by 4 bases and J by 3 bases, leaving 7 bases between them. The CDR3 DNA reads TGCGCCAGCAGCCTCGGGAACAATCAGCCCCAGCATTTT. It specifies CASSLGNNQPQHF.

The rearrangement links TRBV5-6 to TRBJ2-1; D unresolved. This CDR3 region has 14 residues. Germline V lookup: CDR1 SGHDT, CDR2 YYEEEE. V shed 3 bases and J shed 1 base, with 8 bases lying between them. Here the CDR3 DNA reads TGTGCCAGCAGCTCGACTGAGTCCTACAATGAGCAGTTCTTC. It yields the protein CASSSTESYNEQFF.

The V gene is TRBV11-2, the J gene TRBJ2-3, with TRBD1 matching 7 bases. This CDR3 is built from 14 residues. J lost 2 bases, V lost 5 bases, and 4 bases had no gene match. Germline CDR1 SGHAT, CDR2 FQNNGV. The DNA for the CDR3 is TGTGCCAGCAGCCGACAGGGTCCCACAGATACGCAGTATTTT. It is translated as CASSRQGPTDTQYF.

This clonotype was seen once. The chain combines TRBV29-1 with TRBJ2-3; possible D gene TRBD2, 6 bases. Germline values: CDR1 SQVTM, CDR2 ANQGSEA. The CDR3 has 12 amino acids. The V end lost 5 bases, the J end lost 5 bases, and 11 bases lay between the germline ends. The CDR3 spells CSVIQGGDTQYF. The CDR3 bases are TGCAGCGTTATCCAGGGAGGAGATACGCAGTATTTT.

The chain has TRBV21-1 and TRBJ1-2; the table gives TRBD1 as D, unverified against the DNA. TRBV21-1 is labeled a pseudogene. This CDR3 contains 15 residues. CDR3 loop: CASSTKGQGRHGYTF. DNA of the CDR3: TGTGCCAGCAGCACGAAAGGACAGGGGAGGCACGGCTACACCTTC.

The V and J genes are TRBV15 and TRBJ1-5; D may be TRBD1 (5 bases). This CDR3 spans 12 amino acids. Trimming shortened V by 1 base and J by 12 bases, and 10 bases separated the two germline ends. In germline, CDR1 is LNHNV, CDR2 YYDKDF (reference sequence). The CDR3 DNA sequence: TGTGCCACCAGCAGAGCCAGCGACAGCCAGCATTTT. Its protein product is CATSRASDSQHF.

This clonotype is a singleton in its sample. The rearrangement links TRBV9 to TRBJ2-5; D not certain. V was pared by 2 bases and J by 2 bases, with 10 bases between. CDR3 length: 14 amino acids. Germline values: CDR1 SGDLS, CDR2 YYNGEE. The CDR3 reads CASSVEAVQETQYF. CDR3 in DNA: TGTGCCAGCAGCGTTGAGGCGGTACAAGAGACCCAGTACTTC.

The chain recombines TRBV20-1 with TRBJ1-2; D not resolved. The CDR3 is 16 amino acids. CDR1 DFQATT and CDR2 SNEGSKA come from the germline V gene (reference sequence). V was trimmed by 0 bases and J by 8 bases, leaving 22 bases between them. CDR3 sequence reads: CSARDLVFLSAGGYTF. The CDR3 nucleotides are TGCAGTGCTAGAGATCTAGTGTTTCTTAGCGCGGGAGGCTACACCTTC.

The chain joins TRBV28 to TRBJ2-1; 8 bases are shared with TRBD2. CDR1 and CDR2 from the germline V gene are MDHEN and SYDVKM. The junction had 6 bases not matched to a gene; V was cut back by 5 bases and J by 0 bases. This CDR3 is 16 amino acids long. CDR3 in DNA: TGTGCCAGCAGTCCGTCGGGGGGGAGCTCCTACAATGAGCAGTTCTTC. The encoded protein is CASSPSGGSSYNEQFF.

The rearrangement joins TRBV18 to TRBJ1-4, with D maybe TRBD1 (5 bases). This CDR3 is built from 16 residues. V was cut by 4 bases and J by 4 bases, with 16 bases left in between. Germline CDR1 is KGHSH and CDR2 is LQKENI. CDR3 amino acids: CASSRTGTAFNEKLFF. CDR3 bases: TGTGCCAGCTCACGGACCGGGACTGCTTTTAATGAAAAACTGTTTTTT.

This sequence joins TRBV20-1 and TRBJ2-5; no reliable D call. V was pared by 2 bases and J by 2 bases, with 6 bases between. The CDR3 loop spans 12 amino acids. Germline-derived CDR1 and CDR2 are DFQATT and SNEGSKA (reference sequence). CDR3 nucleotides: TGCAGTGCTAGAAGGACGCAAGAGACCCAGTACTTC. This codes for CSARRTQETQYF.

The chain combines TRBV5-1 with TRBJ1-6; maybe TRBD1 (5 bases). Trimming pared 3 bases from V and 7 bases from J, leaving 17 bases between. Germline assignment: CDR1 SGHRS and CDR2 YFSETQ. The CDR3 sequence is 16 residues long. The CDR3 sequence: CASSSDPGGKNSPLHF. In DNA form, the CDR3 reads TGCGCCAGCAGCTCCGATCCCGGGGGGAAGAATTCACCCCTCCACTTT. The entire variable domain, with the rest obtained from reference TRBV5-1 and TRBJ1-6, is as follows: KAGVTQTPRYLIKTRGQQVTLSCSPISGHRSVSWYQQTPGQGLQFLFEYFSETQRNKGNFPGRFSGRQFSNSRSEMNVSTLELGDSALYLCASSSDPGGKNSPLHFGNGTRLTVT.

The V and J genes are TRBV18 and TRBJ2-5; D gene ambiguous. The CDR3 is 15 amino acids. In germline, CDR1 is KGHSH, CDR2 LQKENI. The ends were cut back, 4 bases at V and 5 bases at J, with 17 bases in the middle. The CDR3 bases are TGTGCCAGCTCACACACAAGAGTAGTCGCCGAGACCCAGTACTTC. The encoded protein is CASSHTRVVAETQYF.

This sequence joins TRBV12-3 or TRBV12-4 and TRBJ2-2; 10 bases line up with TRBD1. The trim removed 5 bases at V and 3 bases at J, leaving 3 bases unmatched. This CDR3 is 15 amino acids long. CDR3 residues: CASSQTGGYTGELFF. CDR3 nucleotide sequence: TGTGCCAGCAGTCAGACAGGGGGCTACACCGGGGAGCTGTTTTTT.